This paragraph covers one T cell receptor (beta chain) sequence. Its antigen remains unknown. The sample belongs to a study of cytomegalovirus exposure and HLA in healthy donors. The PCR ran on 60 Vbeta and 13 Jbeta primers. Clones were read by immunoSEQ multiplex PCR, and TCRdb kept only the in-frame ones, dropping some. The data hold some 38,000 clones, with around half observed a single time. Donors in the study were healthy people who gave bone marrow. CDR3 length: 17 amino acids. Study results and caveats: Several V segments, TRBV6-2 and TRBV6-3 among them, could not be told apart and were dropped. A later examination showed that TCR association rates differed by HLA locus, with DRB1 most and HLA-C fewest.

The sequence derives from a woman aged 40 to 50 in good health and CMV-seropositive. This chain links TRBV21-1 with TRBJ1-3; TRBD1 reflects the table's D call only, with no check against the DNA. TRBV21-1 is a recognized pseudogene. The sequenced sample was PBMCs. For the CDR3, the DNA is TGTGCCAGCAGCAAAGCGGGCAGGTTCCTCTCTGGAAACACCATATATTTT. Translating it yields CASSKAGRFLSGNTIYF.